This TCR beta chain originates from a study of beta chain features in type 1 diabetes. General study points: There was a moderate but significant shortening of TCRB CDR3s in all four CD4+ subsets of Type 1 diabetes patients. The analysis here could not establish whether HLA type shapes TCRB rearrangement.

Sorting that relied on CD45RO/CCR7/CD25/CD127/CD95/CD27 yielded CD4+ naive, central memory, regulatory and stem cell-like memory cells. Every sorted population was more than 98% pure. This clone has a handful of counts. The antigen remains unidentified. Expressed TCRB transcripts were sequenced because the entire RNA isolate underwent reverse transcription. The method was immunoSEQ multiplex PCR; TCRdb's version includes in-frame clones alone and lacks a portion of them. The repertoire consists of roughly 260,000 clones, with 9.5% to 13% occurring once and the leading ten covering around 0.017%. The CDR3 is 14 residues long. The germline V gene has CDR1 SGHTA and CDR2 FQGTGA. V was shortened by 5 bases and J by 9 bases, with 19 bases between the two germline ends.

The source material was naive CD4+ T cells from blood. This sequence joins TRBV7-3 and TRBJ1-1, with D tentatively TRBD1 (6 bases). The receptor was derived from a young man with type 1 diabetes. The CDR3 loop is CASSPAGGRGKAFF. Here the CDR3 DNA reads TGTGCCAGCAGCCCCGCCGGGGGGAGGGGGAAAGCTTTCTTT.